The rows below give T cell receptor beta chains drawn from one sample of a study of blood T cell repertoires in COVID-19. Clones were sequenced by immunoSEQ multiplex PCR, and TCRdb holds only the in-frame ones, with some missing. This repertoire shows fewer than 150,000 clones, approximately 89% found once; its top ten account for more than 3.5%. The source material was peripheral blood. These TCRs come from a human donor in a cohort sampled during active COVID-19. The CDR3 runs from the conserved cysteine through the conserved F or W. A D gene is named only where the DNA matches it firmly. Rows give clone size only sometimes, using once, few, many, or a class for an expanded clone.

d_gene,abundance,v_gene,j_gene,CDR3aa,CDR3nt
.,.,TRBV30,TRBJ1-1,CAWAGWGTEAFF,TGTGCCTGGGCAGGGTGGGGCACTGAAGCTTTCTTT
.,.,TRBV18,TRBJ1-1,CASSSGLAAEAFF,TGTGCCAGCTCCTCGGGTTTGGCCGCTGAAGCTTTCTTT
.,.,TRBV18,TRBJ1-2,CASSQSRVLEGYTF,TGTGCCAGCTCACAGTCTCGGGTCCTAGAAGGCTACACCTTC
.,.,TRBV4-1,TRBJ1-6,CASSQEIAGMGPPLHF,TGCGCCAGCAGCCAAGAGATCGCAGGGATGGGCCCACCCCTCCACTTT
.,.,TRBV5-4,TRBJ1-2,CASSFRGSYGYTF,TGTGCCAGCAGCTTCCGGGGGAGCTATGGCTACACCTTC
.,once,TRBV6-2/TRBV6-3,TRBJ2-3,CASSFFGGTQYF,TGTGCCAGCAGTTTTTTCGGGGGTACGCAGTATTTT
.,.,TRBV25-1,TRBJ1-1,CASSEQGWTEAFF,TGTGCCAGCAGTGAACAGGGTTGGACTGAAGCTTTCTTT
.,.,TRBV9,TRBJ2-1,CASSVGGFGEQFF,TGTGCCAGCAGCGTTGGAGGGTTCGGTGAGCAGTTCTTC
TRBD2,once,TRBV5-5,TRBJ2-5,CASSFGLAGAETQYF,TGTGCCAGCAGTTTCGGACTAGCGGGAGCAGAGACCCAGTACTTC
.,few,TRBV15,TRBJ2-2,CATGLKRLMTGELFF,TGTGCCACCGGCCTCAAGCGGCTGATGACCGGGGAGCTGTTTTTT
.,.,TRBV6-2/TRBV6-3,TRBJ1-3,CASSFVRGNTIYF,TGTGCCAGCAGTTTTGTCCGTGGAAACACCATATATTTT
.,.,TRBV4-3,TRBJ2-7,CASSQGIAASVYEQYF,TGCGCCAGCAGCCAAGGAATAGCCGCCTCCGTCTACGAGCAGTACTTC
.,.,TRBV5-1,TRBJ2-2,CASSFIRGTQDGELFF,TGCGCCAGCAGCTTTATCAGGGGTACTCAGGACGGGGAGCTGTTTTTT
.,.,TRBV29-1,TRBJ1-2,CSAARGDHGYTF,TGCAGCGCGGCGCGGGGGGATCATGGCTACACCTTC
.,.,TRBV3-1/TRBV3-2,TRBJ1-1,CASSQGGRQSEAFF,TGTGCCAGCAGCCAAGGGGGGCGACAATCTGAAGCTTTCTTT
TRBD1,.,TRBV5-4,TRBJ2-7,CASSSKGTGGEQYF,TGTGCCAGCAGCTCGAAAGGGACAGGCGGCGAGCAGTACTTC
TRBD1,.,TRBV5-6,TRBJ2-7,CASRTTGTGNYEQYF,TGTGCCAGCAGGACTACCGGGACAGGTAACTACGAGCAGTACTTC
.,.,TRBV5-1,TRBJ1-4,CASSLAGVGVANEKLFF,TGCGCCAGCAGCTTGGCAGGGGTCGGGGTGGCTAATGAAAAACTGTTTTTT
TRBD2,.,TRBV6-5,TRBJ2-5,CASSYWRGVQETQYF,TGTGCCAGCAGTTACTGGCGGGGGGTCCAAGAGACCCAGTACTTC
TRBD2,.,TRBV2,TRBJ2-5,CASSDKGLAGGGETQYF,TGTGCCAGCAGTGATAAGGGACTAGCGGGAGGAGGAGAGACCCAGTACTTC
TRBD2,.,TRBV11-3,TRBJ2-2,CASSFGWLADPRGDTGELFF,TGTGCCAGCAGCTTCGGTTGGCTAGCGGACCCCAGAGGGGACACCGGGGAGCTGTTTTTT
.,.,TRBV11-2,TRBJ1-1,CASSLIQGNTEAFF,TGTGCCAGCAGCTTAATACAGGGCAACACTGAAGCTTTCTTT
.,.,TRBV19,TRBJ1-3,CASSLSGNTIYF,TGTGCCAGTAGCCTTTCGGGAAACACCATATATTTT
.,.,TRBV19,TRBJ1-1,CASSLLRGSNTEAFF,TGTGCCAGTAGTTTACTGAGGGGGTCGAACACTGAAGCTTTCTTT
.,.,TRBV18,TRBJ1-3,CASSPLDSFTSGNTIYF,TGTGCCAGCTCACCACTAGACAGTTTCACCTCTGGAAACACCATATATTTT
.,.,TRBV28,TRBJ1-2,CASSLTRGGYTF,TGTGCCAGCAGTTTAACCAGGGGTGGCTACACCTTC
.,.,TRBV2,TRBJ2-1,CASKGYRGARGEFF,TGTGCCAGCAAGGGCTATCGGGGGGCTAGGGGGGAGTTCTTC
TRBD2,.,TRBV2,TRBJ2-3,CASSRERVADTQYF,TGTGCCAGCTCGCGGGAGCGGGTGGCAGATACGCAGTATTTT
TRBD2,.,TRBV3-1/TRBV3-2,TRBJ2-7,CASSRSGASGAYEQYF,TGTGCCAGCAGCCGCTCTGGGGCTAGCGGAGCCTACGAGCAGTACTTC
TRBD2,once,TRBV19,TRBJ2-7,CASSKTSGGAYEQYF,TGTGCCAGTAGTAAAACTAGCGGGGGGGCCTACGAGCAGTACTTC
TRBD1,.,TRBV18,TRBJ1-6,CASSPLGQGSGSPLHF,TGTGCCAGCTCACCTCTAGGACAGGGGTCAGGTTCACCCCTCCACTTT
.,.,TRBV7-8,TRBJ1-2,CASSLARVGYGYTF,TGTGCCAGCAGCTTAGCCAGGGTGGGGTATGGCTACACCTTC